This T cell receptor (beta chain) was obtained from a study of blood T cell repertoires in COVID-19. Overall study: Italy, Spain and the United States were the sources of the convalescent and acute COVID-19 samples. T cells, B-cell-depleted T cells, or PBMCs provided the cDNA or gDNA that served as material.

Original processing notes: The authors estimated nucleated cell counts from reference gene primer amplification. Method: immunoSEQ multiplex PCR; TCRdb's copy keeps in-frame clones and lacks some. D and trimming were read from the DNA, whereas the V and J calls and clone size are those reported in that table. This sample yields tens of thousands of clones, of which roughly 89% are seen a single time; 11% to 15% belongs to the top ten. Sequenced material: peripheral blood. The sequence was collected from a man aged 65-85 years with active or convalescent COVID-19.

CDR3 residues: CASTFPGSGNTIYF. The CDR3 DNA is TGTGCCAGCACCTTCCCAGGGTCTGGAAACACCATATATTTT. The chain employs TRBV28 and TRBJ1-3; tentatively, D is TRBD1 (5 bases). The CDR3 has 14 amino acids. Germline CDR1 is MDHEN and CDR2 is SYDVKM. V lost 7 bases, J lost 1 base, and 11 bases lay in between.